This T cell receptor (beta chain) was profiled in a study of shared T cell receptors in the human thymus. Profiled with immunoSEQ multiplex PCR; TCRdb holds only in-frame clones, not every one. The data contain approximately 760,000 clones, around 85% of them singletons. The same data also went into a second study, on human thymus T cells. Per that study: Apparent skewing of V and J gene usage characterized both thymic and blood repertoires.

The source is a girl under three years old with a congenital heart defect. The sequenced material came from thymocytes.

CDR3 sequence: CASSPNGSGGYEQYF. The CDR3 region has the DNA TGTGCCAGCTCACCCAACGGTAGCGGGGGCTACGAGCAGTACTTC. V gene TRBV18 combines with J gene TRBJ2-7; 9 bases align to TRBD2. V was pared by 3 bases and J by 3 bases, with 6 bases of the junction left unmatched. Germline V gene data show CDR1 as KGHSH and CDR2 as LQKENI. CDR3 length: 15 amino acids.